This T cell receptor (beta chain) comes out of a study of blood T cell repertoires in COVID-19. Study summary: In each case, the material was cDNA or gDNA derived from T cells, B-cell-depleted T cells, or PBMCs.

TCRdb's table, derived via immunoSEQ multiplex PCR, lists solely in-frame clones and lacks some. Among almost 500,000 clones listed, 88% were seen once. Trimming left V 5 bases short and J 2 bases short, with 12 bases between. The CDR3 totals 14 residues. CDR1 SGHRS and CDR2 YFSETQ come from the germline V gene. The V gene is TRBV5-1, the J gene TRBJ2-3; tentative D call: TRBD1 (6 bases). The source material was PBMCs or T cells enriched from blood (not recorded which). The TCR originated in an older woman who had recovered from COVID-19. In DNA, the CDR3 is TGCGCCAGCAGTGCCGGGACATCCACAGATACGCAGTATTTT. As protein: CASSAGTSTDTQYF.